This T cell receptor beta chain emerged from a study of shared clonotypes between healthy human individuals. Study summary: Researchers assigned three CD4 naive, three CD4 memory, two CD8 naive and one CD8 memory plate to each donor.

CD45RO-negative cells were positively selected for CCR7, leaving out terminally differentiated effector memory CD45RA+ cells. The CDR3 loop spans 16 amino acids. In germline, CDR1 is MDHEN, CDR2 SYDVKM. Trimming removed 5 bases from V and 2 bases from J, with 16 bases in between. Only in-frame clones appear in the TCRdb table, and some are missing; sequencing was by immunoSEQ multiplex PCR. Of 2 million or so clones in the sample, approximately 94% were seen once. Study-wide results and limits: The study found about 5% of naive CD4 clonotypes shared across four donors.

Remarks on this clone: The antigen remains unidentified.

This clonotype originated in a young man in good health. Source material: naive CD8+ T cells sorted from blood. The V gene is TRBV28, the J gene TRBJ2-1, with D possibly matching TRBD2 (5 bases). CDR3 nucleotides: TGTGCCAGCAGTCCCCTGGGAGCGGCCACCTACAATGAGCAGTTCTTC. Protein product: CASSPLGAATYNEQFF.